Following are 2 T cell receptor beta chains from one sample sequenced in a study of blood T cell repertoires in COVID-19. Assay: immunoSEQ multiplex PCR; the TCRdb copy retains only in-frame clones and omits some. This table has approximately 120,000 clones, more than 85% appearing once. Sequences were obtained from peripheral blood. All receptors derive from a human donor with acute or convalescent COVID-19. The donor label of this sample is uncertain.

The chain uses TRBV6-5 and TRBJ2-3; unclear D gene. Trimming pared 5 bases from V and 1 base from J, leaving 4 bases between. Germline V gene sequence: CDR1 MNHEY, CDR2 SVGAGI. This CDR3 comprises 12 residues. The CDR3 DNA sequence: TGTGCCAGCAGTCCTCGCACAGATACGCAGTATTTT. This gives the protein CASSPRTDTQYF.

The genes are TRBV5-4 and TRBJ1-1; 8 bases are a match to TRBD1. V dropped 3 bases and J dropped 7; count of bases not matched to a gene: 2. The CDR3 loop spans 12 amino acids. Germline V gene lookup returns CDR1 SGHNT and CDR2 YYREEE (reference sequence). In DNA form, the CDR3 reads TGTGCCAGCAGCTCGGACAGGGATGAAGCTTTCTTT. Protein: CASSSDRDEAFF. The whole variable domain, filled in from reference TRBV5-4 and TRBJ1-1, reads ETGVTQSPTHLIKTRGQQVTLRCSSQSGHNTVSWYQQALGQGPQFIFQYYREEENGRGNFPPRFSGLQFPNYSSELNVNALELDDSALYLCASSSDRDEAFFGQGTRLTVV.